The clone carrying this T cell receptor beta chain came up a few times. These data originate in a study of control samples from healthy donors and cancer patients. Some clones are missing from TCRdb's copy, which holds only in-frame ones; the method was immunoSEQ multiplex PCR. The sample lists about 10,000 clones; around 90% were seen once. Germline V gives CDR1 SGHTA, CDR2 FQGTGA. Losses at the gene ends were 0 bases for V and 5 bases for J; bases not matched to a gene: 5. The CDR3 is made up of 15 amino acids. The receptor comes from a man between 60 and 75 years old with colorectal cancer. V and J are TRBV7-3 and TRBJ1-2, with TRBD1 matching 8 bases. The sample taken for sequencing was PBMCs. CDR3 bases: TGTGCCAGCAGCTTAACGCCGGGACAGGCATATGGCTACACCTTC. It yields the protein CASSLTPGQAYGYTF.